The T cell receptor beta chain under discussion was sequenced for a study of OX40 agonist ivuxolimab in advanced cancers. For the study at large: Subjects had a mean age of roughly 57 years, with a range of roughly 23 to 79; just over 80% were male.

Sampling times: baseline, cycle 4 day 1, cycle 7 day 1. Assay used: immunoSEQ multiplex PCR; TCRdb lists only in-frame clones, some missing. The sample consists of 50,000 or so clones, around 86% of them appearing once. Of note for this clone: What it binds is unknown. Other DNA sequences in this specimen translate into the identical CDR3.

The V end was cut by 1 base, the J end by 3 bases, with 9 bases between. The CDR3 contains 14 residues. The germline V gene has CDR1 SGHRS and CDR2 YFSETQ. Study-wide results and caveats: Average numbers of expanded clones were greater in CD8+ T cells than in CD4+.

The source material was CD4+ or CD8+ T cells sorted from blood, sampled in a trial of the OX40 agonist ivuxolimab. The chain has TRBV5-1 and TRBJ2-3, with a weak D call TRBD2 (6 bases). This sequence was found in an adult with an advanced solid tumor such as melanoma, head and neck, liver or kidney cancer. CDR3 in DNA: TGCGCCAGCAGCTTGCGGCTAGCGACAGATACGCAGTATTTT. This gives the protein CASSLRLATDTQYF.